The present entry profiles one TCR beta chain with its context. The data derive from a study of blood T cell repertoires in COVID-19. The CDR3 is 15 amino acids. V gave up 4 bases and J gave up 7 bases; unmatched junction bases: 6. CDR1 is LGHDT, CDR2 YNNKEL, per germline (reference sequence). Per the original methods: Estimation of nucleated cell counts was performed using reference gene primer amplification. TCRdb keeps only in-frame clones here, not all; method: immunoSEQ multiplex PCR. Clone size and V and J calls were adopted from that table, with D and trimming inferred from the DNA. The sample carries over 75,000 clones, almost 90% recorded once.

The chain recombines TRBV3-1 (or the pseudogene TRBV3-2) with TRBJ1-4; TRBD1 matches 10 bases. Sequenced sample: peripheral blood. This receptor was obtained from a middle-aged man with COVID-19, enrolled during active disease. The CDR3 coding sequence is TGTGCCAGCAGCCTCAGGACAGGGGGAGGTGAAAAACTGTTTTTT. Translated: CASSLRTGGGEKLFF.